Presented here are 26 T cell receptor beta chains from one specimen sequenced in a study of T cell repertoires in cytomegalovirus infection. In TCRdb, the reads were re-called with MiXCR into one record per CDR3 protein. The data hold about 320,000 distinct CDR3 sequences, with more than 8% observed a single time. Sequencing was performed on PBMCs. The source is a human donor in good health (CMV status not recorded). Some clones in this sample may be carry-over from other donors' samples.

This clonotype occurred many times. The chain couples TRBV7-2 to TRBJ1-2, with TRBD1 matching 9 bases. There are 17 residues in the CDR3. Trimming cost V 2 bases and J 3 bases; bases outside gene matches: 10. Germline CDR1 is SGHTA and CDR2 is FQGNSA. The CDR3 DNA is TGTGCCAGCAGCTTAACCCCTAGGGGACAGGGCCACTATGGCTACACCTTC. This codes for CASSLTPRGQGHYGYTF.

This chain joins TRBV7-9 and TRBJ2-5, with 12 bases fitting TRBD2. Germline CDR1 is SEHNR and CDR2 is FQNEAQ (reference sequence). With V trimmed by 6 bases and J by 2 bases, 1 base remained unmatched. There are 14 residues in the CDR3. The CDR3 reads CASRTSGGQETQYF. The CDR3 nucleotides read TGTGCCAGCAGGACTAGCGGGGGACAAGAGACCCAGTACTTC.

This clonotype was seen many times. The rearrangement uses TRBV7-2 and TRBJ2-2; 9 nucleotides align to TRBD1. With 5 bases clipped from V and 7 bases from J, the junction kept 5 bases outside the gene matches. Germline CDR1 and CDR2: SGHTA and FQGNSA. CDR3 length: 14 residues. CDR3 nucleotides: TGTGCCAGCAGCCCGGACAGGGGCGGCGGGGAGCTGTTTTTT. This sequence encodes CASSPDRGGGELFF.

The chain is built from TRBV6-2 or TRBV6-3 and TRBJ2-1; no firm D call. Trimming took 0 bases from V and 2 from J, leaving 23 bases between them. CDR1 is MNHEY and CDR2 is SVGEGT in the germline V gene. This CDR3 is built from 20 residues. The CDR3 is CASSYSRLGTATQTYNEQFF. For the CDR3, the DNA is TGTGCCAGCAGTTACTCGAGATTGGGCACAGCTACTCAAACCTACAATGAGCAGTTCTTC.

This clonotype appeared a few times. This chain uses TRBV6-2 or TRBV6-3 with TRBJ1-5; D unresolved. Trimming removed 2 bases from V and 1 base from J, with 6 bases in between. Germline assignment: CDR1 MNHEY and CDR2 SVGEGT. The CDR3 contains 14 residues. DNA for the CDR3: TGTGCCAGCAGTTACGTGGGAAGCAATCAGCCCCAGCATTTT. It encodes CASSYVGSNQPQHF.

V usage is TRBV6-1 and J usage is TRBJ2-4, with 8 bases aligning to TRBD1. V lost 10 bases, J lost 8 bases, and 7 bases stayed unmatched. CDR1 MNHNS and CDR2 SASEGT come from the germline V gene. The CDR3 loop spans 12 amino acids. The CDR3 sequence is CATQGAGYIQYF. The CDR3 DNA reads TGTGCCACCCAGGGGGCGGGATACATTCAGTACTTC.

This clonotype came up a few times. The chain carries TRBV12-5 and TRBJ2-5; 10 nucleotides match TRBD1. Germline V gene lookup returns CDR1 LGHNT and CDR2 FRNRAP. The V and J ends lost 4 bases and 1 base, in that order; junction bases with no gene match: 6. The CDR3 is made up of 16 amino acids. The CDR3 DNA is TGTGCTAGTGGTTCGGGACAGGGGCCTTCCCAAGAGACCCAGTACTTC. It encodes CASGSGQGPSQETQYF.

This clonotype was observed a few times. The rearrangement links TRBV24-1 to TRBJ2-3; D is unresolved. The CDR3 extends over 14 amino acids. V gave up 9 bases and J gave up 0 bases, with 12 bases separating them. From germline, CDR1 is KGHDR and CDR2 SFDVKD. This chain's CDR3 is CATPRQRSTDTQYF. In nucleotides, the CDR3 is TGTGCCACCCCCCGGCAACGCAGCACAGATACGCAGTATTTT.

This clonotype was recorded many times. The chain uses TRBV7-2 and TRBJ1-1; D gene ambiguous. Between the trimmed V and J ends, which lost 1 base and 1 base, there was a span of 10 bases. Germline lookup yields CDR1 SGHTA and CDR2 FQGNSA. The CDR3 length is 15 residues. CDR3 loop: CASSLGSSQNTEAFF. CDR3 bases: TGTGCCAGCAGCTTAGGTTCGTCTCAGAACACTGAAGCTTTCTTT.

Ten or more counts support this clonotype. This sequence joins TRBV7-3 and TRBJ2-3, with D possibly TRBD2 on 6 matching bases. The CDR3 covers 15 residues. In germline, CDR1 is SGHTA, CDR2 FQGTGA. With 2 bases removed from V and 1 base from J, the gap between germline ends came to 10 bases. The CDR3 DNA is TGTGCCAGCAGCTTACGGGCTAGCGGCACAGATACGCAGTATTTT. Amino acid sequence: CASSLRASGTDTQYF.

This clonotype was recorded once. The chain joins TRBV6-6 to TRBJ2-1; D not resolved. In germline, CDR1 is MNHNY, CDR2 SVGAGI (reference sequence). V gave up 0 bases and J gave up 10 bases, with 10 bases separating them. This CDR3 region has 13 residues. Here the CDR3 DNA reads TGTGCCAGCAGTTACTCCCCACCGGGCGAGCAGTTCTTC. Protein sequence: CASSYSPPGEQFF.

This clonotype was seen just once. A clone one base away is much larger, so this may be a read error. V usage is TRBV7-2 and J usage is TRBJ2-1; D may be TRBD2 (5 bases). The CDR3 spans 16 residues. Germline V gene sequence: CDR1 SGHTA, CDR2 FQGNSA. The chain's CDR3 is CASSLVAGVSYNDQFF. CDR3 in DNA: TGTGCCAGCAGCTTAGTTGCCGGGGTCTCCTACAATGACCAGTTCTTC. Full variable domain (outside the CDR3, taken from reference TRBV7-2 and TRBJ2-1): GAGVSQSPSNKVTEKGKDVELRCDPISGHTALYWYRQSLGQGLEFLIYFQGNSAPDKSGLPSDRFSAERTGGSVSTLTIQRTQQEDSAVYLCASSLVAGVSYNDQFFGPGTRLTVL.

In its sample, this clonotype was seen many times. The chain uses TRBV7-8 and TRBJ1-3; D might be TRBD1 (6 bases). The length of the CDR3 is 19 residues. V dropped 0 bases and J dropped 0 bases, with 18 bases sitting between them. Germline CDR1 and CDR2: SGHVS and FQNEAQ. CDR3 protein: CASSLAGGTPSRSGNTIYF. CDR3 in DNA: TGTGCCAGCAGCTTAGCAGGAGGGACACCCTCTCGCTCTGGAAACACCATATATTTT.

This clonotype was seen at least ten times. This rearrangement joins TRBV7-2 to TRBJ2-1, with 10 bases matching TRBD2. The ends lost 5 bases at V and 3 bases at J; junction bases unmatched: 4. CDR3 length: 15 amino acids. The germline gives CDR1 SGHTA, CDR2 FQGNSA. The CDR3 nucleotides read TGTGCCAGCAGCCACGGACTAGCGGTCTACAATGAGCAGTTCTTC. Its translation: CASSHGLAVYNEQFF.

This sequence joins TRBV11-2 and TRBJ2-5, with D tentatively TRBD1 or TRBD2 (6 bases each). CDR3 length: 14 amino acids. Germline V gene sequence: CDR1 SGHAT, CDR2 FQNNGV. Deletions cut 4 bases from V and 5 bases from J, with 14 bases between. The CDR3 DNA reads as TGTGCCAGCAGCTCGGTGAGGGGGGCGGAGACCCAGTACTTC. This sequence encodes CASSSVRGAETQYF.

This clonotype was observed at least ten times. CDR3 coding DNA: TGTGCCAGCAGCTTAAGGTTAACCAATGAGCAGTTCTTC. It encodes CASSLRLTNEQFF. The J gene is TRBJ2-1, the V gene TRBV7-2; D gene ambiguous. The V end was cut by 2 bases, the J end by 6 bases, with 8 bases between. Germline V gene lookup returns CDR1 SGHTA and CDR2 FQGNSA. The CDR3 is 13 residues long.

This clonotype was counted ten times or more. The V call is TRBV25-1, the J call TRBJ1-1, with TRBD1 matching 8 bases. Per germline, CDR1 MGHDK and CDR2 SYGVNS. V lost 2 bases and J lost 4; bases outside the gene matches: 21. The CDR3 covers 20 residues. The CDR3 protein is CASSEGGVRGQFLLGTEAFF. The CDR3 region has the DNA TGTGCCAGCAGTGAAGGGGGGGTCAGGGGGCAGTTTCTCTTGGGCACTGAAGCTTTCTTT.

V usage is TRBV7-2 and J usage is TRBJ1-5; TRBD1 might be the D (6 bases). Per the germline V gene, CDR1 is SGHTA and CDR2 is FQGNSA. Trimming left V 5 bases short and J 4 bases short, with 18 bases between. This CDR3 is 16 amino acids long. As DNA, the CDR3 is TGTGCCAGCAGCCGGGAGGGGTCAGGGGCGAATCAGCCCCAGCATTTT. The encoded protein is CASSREGSGANQPQHF. The variable domain in full, completed from reference TRBV7-2 and TRBJ1-5, reads GAGVSQSPSNKVTEKGKDVELRCDPISGHTALYWYRQSLGQGLEFLIYFQGNSAPDKSGLPSDRFSAERTGGSVSTLTIQRTQQEDSAVYLCASSREGSGANQPQHFGDGTRLSIL.

J is TRBJ1-2 and V is TRBV12-3 or TRBV12-4, with D perhaps matching TRBD1 (6 bases). Trimming cost V 6 bases and J 5 bases, with 13 bases left between them. The CDR3 has 13 residues. In nucleotides, the CDR3 is TGTGCCAGCAGCCAGGGACACCTATATGGCTACACCTTC. It specifies CASSQGHLYGYTF.

This clonotype has a count of ten or more. V and J are TRBV6-2 or TRBV6-3 and TRBJ2-6, with D unresolved. The CDR3 totals 16 residues. Germline loops: CDR1 MNHEY, CDR2 SVGEGT. The ends were cut back, 2 bases at V and 2 bases at J, with 10 bases in the middle. This chain's CDR3 is CASSYRAEAGANVLTF. The CDR3, as DNA: TGTGCCAGCAGTTACAGGGCAGAGGCTGGGGCCAACGTCCTGACTTTC.

This clonotype was detected only a few times. The chain combines TRBV12-3 or TRBV12-4 with TRBJ1-4; D is perhaps TRBD1 (5 bases). Trimming took 6 bases from V and 15 from J, leaving 17 bases between them. This CDR3 comprises 12 residues. The CDR3 sequence is CASRAVDSFVFF. The CDR3 DNA sequence: TGTGCCAGCAGAGCCGTTGACAGTTTCGTGTTTTTT.

The table lists this clonotype with many counts. The chain combines TRBV7-2 with TRBJ1-2; the D gene is possibly TRBD1 (5 bases). Germline CDR1 SGHTA, CDR2 FQGNSA. This CDR3 is 15 amino acids long. V was clipped by 1 base and J by 6 bases, with 15 bases between them. CDR3 bases: TGTGCCAGCAGCTTAGGTTTGGGGGGGATTGATGGCTACACCTTC. Translated: CASSLGLGGIDGYTF.

This clonotype occurred many times. The V and J genes are TRBV11-2 and TRBJ1-6; no firm D call. V lost 5 bases and J 7 bases, leaving 15 bases between the germline ends. Germline loops: CDR1 SGHAT, CDR2 FQNNGV. CDR3 size: 15 residues. This chain's CDR3 is CASSPYRSWNSPLHF. The CDR3 DNA is TGTGCCAGCAGCCCCTATAGATCTTGGAATTCACCCCTCCACTTT.

This clonotype was counted at least ten times. CDR3 DNA sequence: TGTGCCAGCAGCTCCGGGCCGTCGGGTGAGGTGGGGACCCAGTACTTC. Encoded protein: CASSSGPSGEVGTQYF. The V and J genes are TRBV7-9 and TRBJ2-5; D uncertain. Trimming shortened V by 4 bases and J by 7 bases, and 22 bases separated the two germline ends. Germline V gives CDR1 SEHNR, CDR2 FQNEAQ (reference sequence). The CDR3 contains 16 residues.

The V gene is TRBV4-1, the J gene TRBJ2-7, with a tentative D call TRBD2 (6 bases). The germline V and J ends were trimmed by 8 bases and 2 bases, with 13 bases remaining between them. The CDR3 is made up of 13 amino acids. The germline gives CDR1 MGHRA, CDR2 YSYEKL. The CDR3 DNA is TGCGCCAGCCGGGCTAGCGAGACCTACGAGCAGTACTTC. Its translation is CASRASETYEQYF.

On this clonotype itself: A much more abundant neighbour one base away suggests this may be a read error. The J gene is TRBJ2-1, the V gene TRBV28, with D tentatively TRBD2 (6 bases). Germline V lookup: CDR1 MDHEN, CDR2 SYDVKM. This CDR3 has 15 amino acids. This CDR3 is CASSPASGGSFEEFF. CDR3 DNA sequence: TGTGCCAGCAGCCCGGCGTCAGGAGGGAGTTTTGAGGAGTTCTTC. Filled out from reference TRBV28 and TRBJ2-1, the complete variable domain reads DVKVTQSSRYLVKRTGEKVFLECVQDMDHENMFWYRQDPGLGLRLIYFSYDVKMKEKGDIPEGYSVSREKKERFSLILESASTNQTSMYLCASSPASGGSFEEFFGPGTRLTVL.